The next 8 T cell receptor beta chains were all read from a single sample in a study of a mutant IDH1 vaccine in newly diagnosed glioma (dated by TCRdb to the early 2020s). According to the study, the label for this sample's time point signals: week 23, last vaccination. Each vaccine dose was 300 ug of a 20-mer mutant IDH1 peptide in Montanide, given subcutaneously with topical imiquimod. Library method: the immunoSEQ multiplex PCR assay. TCRdb provides this immuneACCESS table in a form limited to in-frame rearrangements. Some clones are lacking; in checked studies, under half of them reflect an unresolved V gene, and why the rest are absent is not known. The sample has some 29,000 clones on record, about four fifths of them singletons. Approximately 17% of the sample goes to the ten largest clones. Their antigens remain unidentified. Material: PBMCs, obtained from a glioma patient whose treatment included an IDH1 peptide vaccine. Receptors were obtained from a woman in her twenties or thirties with glioma.

This chain connects TRBV6-5 to TRBJ2-7, with 7 bases fitting TRBD2. CDR1 is MNHEY and CDR2 is SVGAGI in the germline V gene. The CDR3 totals 14 residues. The junction had 8 bases not matched to a gene; V was cut back by 6 bases and J by 3 bases. The CDR3 sequence is CASSPTGTIYEQYF. The CDR3 region has the DNA TGTGCCAGCAGCCCAACCGGGACTATCTACGAGCAGTACTTC.

V is TRBV7-9 and J is TRBJ2-7; no clear D gene. Germline values: CDR1 SEHNR, CDR2 FQNEAQ (reference sequence). V was shortened by 5 bases and J by 1 base, with 6 bases between the two germline ends. The CDR3 contains 12 residues. CDR3 in amino acids: CASSRTSYEQYF. CDR3 nucleotides: TGTGCCAGCAGCCGGACGTCCTACGAGCAGTACTTC.

This clone appeared a single time. V is TRBV4-1 and J is TRBJ2-1; no reliable D call. The CDR3 runs 16 residues. CDR1 MGHRA and CDR2 YSYEKL come from the germline V gene. Trimming pared 0 bases from V and 2 bases from J, leaving 11 bases between. CDR3 region: CASSQDGRDPYNEQFF. CDR3 nucleotide sequence: TGCGCCAGCAGCCAAGATGGAAGGGATCCCTACAATGAGCAGTTCTTC.

This clone showed up just a few times. The chain joins TRBV11-2 to TRBJ1-4, with unresolved D. Germline assignment: CDR1 SGHAT and CDR2 FQNNGV. CDR3 length: 15 residues. V lost 0 bases, J lost 0 bases, and 5 bases lay in between. The CDR3 loop is CASSLDRATNEKLFF. The DNA for the CDR3 is TGTGCCAGCAGCTTAGACAGAGCAACTAATGAAAAACTGTTTTTT.

In this sample, this clone turned up once. V is TRBV10-3 and J is TRBJ1-1; D is possibly TRBD1 (5 bases). This CDR3 spans 14 amino acids. Trimming took off 4 bases at V and 10 bases at J, with 19 bases between the two ends. CDR1 ENHRY and CDR2 SYGVKD come from the germline V gene. Written as DNA, the CDR3 is TGTGCCATCAGTGGGGGGGTATCCGGTCAACCAGCTTTCTTT. Encoded protein: CAISGGVSGQPAFF.

In DNA form, the CDR3 reads TGTGCCATCCGTCAGGGTCCCACCGGGGAGCTGTTTTTT. It encodes CAIRQGPTGELFF. This chain links TRBV10-3 with TRBJ2-2, with D tentatively TRBD1 (5 bases). The germline V gene encodes CDR1 ENHRY and CDR2 SYGVKD. Between the trimmed V and J ends, which lost 8 bases and 4 bases, there was a span of 11 bases. CDR3 size: 13 residues.

This chain connects TRBV23-1 to TRBJ2-2; unclear D gene. TRBV23-1 is an ORF; its function is uncertain. Deletions cut 0 bases from V and 1 base from J, with 15 bases between. CDR3 length equals 18 residues. CDR3 sequence: CASSQSIGWPQNTGELFF. DNA of the CDR3: TGCGCCAGCAGTCAATCTATAGGTTGGCCACAGAACACCGGGGAGCTGTTTTTT.

The rearrangement joins TRBV4-1 to TRBJ1-3, with 7 bases aligning to TRBD1. The CDR3 covers 19 residues. CDR1 is MGHRA, CDR2 YSYEKL, per germline. The trim removed 2 bases at V and 0 bases at J, leaving 13 bases unmatched. CDR3 region: CASSQFSAQGFYSGNTIYF. CDR3 in DNA: TGCGCCAGCAGCCAATTTTCAGCACAGGGGTTCTACTCTGGAAACACCATATATTTT.